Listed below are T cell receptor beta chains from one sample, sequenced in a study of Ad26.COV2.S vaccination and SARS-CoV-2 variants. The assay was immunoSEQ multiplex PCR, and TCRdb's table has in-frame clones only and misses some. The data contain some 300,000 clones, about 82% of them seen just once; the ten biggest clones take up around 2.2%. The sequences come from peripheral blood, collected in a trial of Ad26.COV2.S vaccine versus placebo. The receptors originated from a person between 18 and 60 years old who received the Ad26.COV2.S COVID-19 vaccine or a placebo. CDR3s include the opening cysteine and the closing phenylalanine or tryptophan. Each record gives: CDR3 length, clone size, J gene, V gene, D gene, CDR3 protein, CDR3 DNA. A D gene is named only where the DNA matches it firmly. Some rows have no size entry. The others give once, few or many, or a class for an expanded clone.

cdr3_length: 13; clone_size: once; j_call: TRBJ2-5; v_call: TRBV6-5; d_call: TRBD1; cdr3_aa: CASSTGQQETQYF; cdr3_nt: TGTGCCAGCAGTACGGGACAGCAAGAGACCCAGTACTTC
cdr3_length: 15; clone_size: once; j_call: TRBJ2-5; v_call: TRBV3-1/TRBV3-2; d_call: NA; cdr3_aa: CASSPYETRQETQYF; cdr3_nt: TGTGCCAGCAGCCCATATGAAACCAGGCAAGAGACCCAGTACTTC
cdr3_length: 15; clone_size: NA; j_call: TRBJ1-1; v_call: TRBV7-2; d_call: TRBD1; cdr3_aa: CASRHNSGGRTEAFF; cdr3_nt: TGTGCCAGCAGACACAATTCAGGGGGCCGAACTGAAGCTTTCTTT
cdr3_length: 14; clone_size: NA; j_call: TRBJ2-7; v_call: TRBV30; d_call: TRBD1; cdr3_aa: CAWSPGTGGAEQYF; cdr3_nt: TGTGCCTGGAGTCCCGGGACAGGGGGCGCCGAGCAGTACTTC
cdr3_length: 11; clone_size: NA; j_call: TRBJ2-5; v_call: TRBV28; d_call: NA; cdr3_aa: CASSGVETQYF; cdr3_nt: TGTGCCAGCAGTGGGGTTGAGACCCAGTACTTC
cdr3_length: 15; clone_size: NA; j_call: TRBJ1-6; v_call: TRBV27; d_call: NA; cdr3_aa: CASTNQEHYNSPLHF; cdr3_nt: TGTGCCAGCACCAATCAGGAACACTATAATTCACCCCTCCACTTT
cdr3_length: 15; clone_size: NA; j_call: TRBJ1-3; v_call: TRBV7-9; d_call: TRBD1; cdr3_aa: CASSVDRDTGNTIYF; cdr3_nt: TGTGCCAGCAGCGTGGACAGGGATACTGGAAACACCATATATTTT
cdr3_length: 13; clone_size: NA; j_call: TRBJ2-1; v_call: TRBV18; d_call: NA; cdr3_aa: CASSDIKTREQFF; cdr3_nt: TGTGCCAGCTCGGATATAAAGACGCGAGAGCAGTTCTTC
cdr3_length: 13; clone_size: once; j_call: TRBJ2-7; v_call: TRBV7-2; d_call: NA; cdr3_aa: CASSADGTLEQYF; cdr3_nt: TGTGCCAGCAGCGCAGACGGGACACTTGAGCAGTACTTC
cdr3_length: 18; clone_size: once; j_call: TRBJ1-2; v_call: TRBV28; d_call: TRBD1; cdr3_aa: CASSSPFGSGQGTRGYTF; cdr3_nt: TGTGCCAGCAGTAGCCCTTTTGGCTCGGGACAGGGGACGAGGGGCTACACCTTC
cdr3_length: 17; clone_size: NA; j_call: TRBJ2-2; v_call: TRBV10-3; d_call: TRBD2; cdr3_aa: CAVSEASGATNTGELFF; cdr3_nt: TGTGCCGTCAGTGAGGCTAGCGGGGCAACGAACACCGGGGAGCTGTTTTTT
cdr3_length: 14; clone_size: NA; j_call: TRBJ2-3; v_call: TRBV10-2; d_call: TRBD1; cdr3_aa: CASRGQGATDTQYF; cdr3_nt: TGCGCCAGCAGGGGACAGGGGGCCACAGATACGCAGTATTTT
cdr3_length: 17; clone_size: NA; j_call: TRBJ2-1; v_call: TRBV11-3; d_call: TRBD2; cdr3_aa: CASSSKGRASFYNEQFF; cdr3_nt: TGTGCCAGCAGCTCGAAAGGGAGGGCTAGTTTCTACAATGAGCAGTTCTTC
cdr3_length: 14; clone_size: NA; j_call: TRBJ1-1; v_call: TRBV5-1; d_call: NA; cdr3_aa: CASSLDRGGTEAFF; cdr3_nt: TGCGCCAGCAGCCTTGATCGGGGAGGCACTGAAGCTTTCTTT
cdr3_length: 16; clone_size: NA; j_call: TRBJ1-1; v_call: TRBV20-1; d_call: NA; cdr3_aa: CSASPTWGAGDTEAFF; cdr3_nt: TGCAGTGCTAGTCCTACTTGGGGGGCCGGGGACACTGAAGCTTTCTTT
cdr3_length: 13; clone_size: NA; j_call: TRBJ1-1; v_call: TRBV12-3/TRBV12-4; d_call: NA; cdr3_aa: CASLKWGATEAFF; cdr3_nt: TGTGCCAGCCTCAAGTGGGGTGCCACTGAAGCTTTCTTT
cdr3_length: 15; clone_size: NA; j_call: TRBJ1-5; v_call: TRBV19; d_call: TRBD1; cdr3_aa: CASDRDRGTNQPQHF; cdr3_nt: TGTGCCTCGGACCGGGACAGGGGAACTAATCAGCCCCAGCATTTT
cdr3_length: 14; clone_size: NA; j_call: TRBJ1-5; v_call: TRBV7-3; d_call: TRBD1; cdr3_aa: CASSRTGDNQPQHF; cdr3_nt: TGTGCCAGCAGCCGAACAGGGGACAATCAGCCCCAGCATTTT
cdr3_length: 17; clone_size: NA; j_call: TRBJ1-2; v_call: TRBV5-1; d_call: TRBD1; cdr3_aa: CASSLDGTGASNYGYTF; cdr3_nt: TGCGCCAGCAGCTTGGATGGGACAGGGGCGTCTAACTATGGCTACACCTTC
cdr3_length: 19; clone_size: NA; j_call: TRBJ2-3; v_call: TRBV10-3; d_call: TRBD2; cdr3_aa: CAISATPSGGLGDTDTQYF; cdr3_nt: TGTGCCATCAGTGCGACGCCTAGCGGGGGGCTCGGGGACACAGATACGCAGTATTTT
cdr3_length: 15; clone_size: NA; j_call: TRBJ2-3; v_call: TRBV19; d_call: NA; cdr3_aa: CASSTSRDGFRTQYF; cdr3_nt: TGTGCCAGTAGTACTTCCCGGGACGGATTTCGTACGCAGTATTTT
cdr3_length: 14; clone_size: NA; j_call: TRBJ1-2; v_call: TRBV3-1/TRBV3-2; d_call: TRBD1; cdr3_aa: CASSDRGRDYGYTF; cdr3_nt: TGTGCCAGCAGCGACAGGGGGCGCGACTATGGCTACACCTTC
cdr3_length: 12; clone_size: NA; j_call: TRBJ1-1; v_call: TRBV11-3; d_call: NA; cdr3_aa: CASSLKETGAFF; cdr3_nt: TGTGCCAGCAGCTTAAAAGAGACAGGAGCTTTCTTT
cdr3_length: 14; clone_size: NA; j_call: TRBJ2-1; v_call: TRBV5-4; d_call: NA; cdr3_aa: CASSFGGPLDEQFF; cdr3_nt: TGTGCCAGCAGCTTTGGAGGCCCCCTGGATGAGCAGTTCTTC
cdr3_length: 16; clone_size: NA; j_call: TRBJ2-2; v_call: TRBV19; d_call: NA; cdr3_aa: CASTFTGSVDTGELFF; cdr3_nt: TGTGCCAGTACTTTCACAGGGTCGGTCGACACCGGGGAGCTGTTTTTT
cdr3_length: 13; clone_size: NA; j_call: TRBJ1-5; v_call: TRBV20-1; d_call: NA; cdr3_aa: CSASSGRNQPQHF; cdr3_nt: TGCAGTGCTAGTTCGGGACGCAATCAGCCCCAGCATTTT
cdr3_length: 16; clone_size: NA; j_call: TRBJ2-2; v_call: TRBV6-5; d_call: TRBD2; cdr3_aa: CASSYEREVLTGELFF; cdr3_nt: TGTGCCAGCAGTTACGAGCGGGAGGTACTCACCGGGGAGCTGTTTTTT
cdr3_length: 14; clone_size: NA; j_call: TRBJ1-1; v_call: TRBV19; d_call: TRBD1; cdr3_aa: CASSKTGSYTEAFF; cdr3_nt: TGTGCCAGTAGTAAGACAGGGTCGTACACTGAAGCTTTCTTT
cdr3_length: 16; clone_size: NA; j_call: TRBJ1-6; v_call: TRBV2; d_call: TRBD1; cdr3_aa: CASSDRGDRVGSPLHF; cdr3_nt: TGTGCCAGCAGTGACCGAGGGGACAGGGTCGGATCACCCCTCCACTTT
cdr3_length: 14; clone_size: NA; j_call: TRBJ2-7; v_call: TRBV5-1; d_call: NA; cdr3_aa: CASSLGHGSYEQYF; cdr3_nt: TGCGCCAGCAGCTTGGGTCACGGCTCCTACGAGCAGTACTTC
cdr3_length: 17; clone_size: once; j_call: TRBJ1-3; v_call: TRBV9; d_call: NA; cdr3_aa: CASSVGAQGSSGNTIYF; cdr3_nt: TGTGCCAGCAGCGTAGGGGCGCAGGGGAGCTCTGGAAACACCATATATTTT
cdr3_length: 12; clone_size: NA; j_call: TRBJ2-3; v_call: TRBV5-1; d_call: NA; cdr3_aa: CASSPDRDTQYF; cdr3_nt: TGCGCCAGCAGCCCGGACAGAGATACGCAGTATTTT
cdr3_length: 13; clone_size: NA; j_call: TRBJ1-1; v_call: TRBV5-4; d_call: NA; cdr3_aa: CASSFKGVVEAFF; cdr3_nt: TGTGCCAGCAGCTTTAAGGGGGTTGTTGAAGCTTTCTTT
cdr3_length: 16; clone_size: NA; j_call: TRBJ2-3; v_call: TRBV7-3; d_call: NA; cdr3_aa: CASSLSGAASTDTQYF; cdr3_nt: TGTGCCAGCAGCTTATCGGGAGCGGCTAGCACAGATACGCAGTATTTT
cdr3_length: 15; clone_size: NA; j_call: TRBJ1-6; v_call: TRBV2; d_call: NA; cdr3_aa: CAILGGEPYNSPLHF; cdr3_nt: TGTGCCATACTAGGGGGAGAACCTTATAATTCACCCCTCCACTTT
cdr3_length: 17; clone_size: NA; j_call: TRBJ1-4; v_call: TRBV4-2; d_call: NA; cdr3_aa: CASSQDQLYRVDEKLFF; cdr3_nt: TGTGCCAGCAGCCAAGATCAATTGTACAGGGTCGATGAAAAACTGTTTTTT
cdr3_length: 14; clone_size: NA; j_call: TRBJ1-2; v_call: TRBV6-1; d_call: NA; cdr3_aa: CASSEARSNYGYTF; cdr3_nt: TGTGCCAGCAGTGAGGCCAGATCTAACTATGGCTACACCTTC
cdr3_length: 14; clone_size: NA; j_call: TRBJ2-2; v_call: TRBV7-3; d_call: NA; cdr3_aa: CASSSNRVPGELFF; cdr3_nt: TGTGCCAGCAGCTCCAACAGGGTCCCCGGGGAGCTGTTTTTT
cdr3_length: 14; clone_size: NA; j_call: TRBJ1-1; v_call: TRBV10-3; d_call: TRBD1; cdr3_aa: CAIRTGVEGTEAFF; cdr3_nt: TGTGCCATCAGGACAGGGGTAGAGGGAACTGAAGCTTTCTTT
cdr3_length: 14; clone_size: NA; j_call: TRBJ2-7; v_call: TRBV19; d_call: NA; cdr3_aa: CASSTGANSYEQYF; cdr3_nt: TGTGCCAGTAGTACAGGGGCCAACTCGTACGAGCAGTACTTC
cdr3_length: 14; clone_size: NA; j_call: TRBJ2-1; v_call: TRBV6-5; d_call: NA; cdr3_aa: CASSYSGPYNEQFF; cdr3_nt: TGTGCCAGCAGTTACTCGGGCCCGTACAATGAGCAGTTCTTC
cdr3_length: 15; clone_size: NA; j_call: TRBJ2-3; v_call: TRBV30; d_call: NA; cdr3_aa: CAWSSGSGGTDTQYF; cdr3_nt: TGTGCCTGGAGCTCGGGTAGCGGAGGCACAGATACGCAGTATTTT
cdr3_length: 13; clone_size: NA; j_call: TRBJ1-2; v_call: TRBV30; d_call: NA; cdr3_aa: CAWSVKGSGGYTF; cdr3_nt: TGTGCCTGGAGTGTAAAGGGATCAGGTGGCTACACCTTC
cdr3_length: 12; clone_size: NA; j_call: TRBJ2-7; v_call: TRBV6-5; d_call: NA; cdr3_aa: CASSRENYEQYF; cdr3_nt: TGTGCCAGCAGTAGAGAGAACTACGAGCAGTACTTC
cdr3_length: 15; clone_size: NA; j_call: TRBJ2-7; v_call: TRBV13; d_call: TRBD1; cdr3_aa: CASSRLGQDRYEQYF; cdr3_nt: TGTGCCAGCAGCCGACTGGGACAGGACCGCTACGAGCAGTACTTC
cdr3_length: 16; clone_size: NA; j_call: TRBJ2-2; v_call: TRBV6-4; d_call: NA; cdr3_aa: CASSVEPALNTGELFF; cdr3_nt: TGTGCCAGCAGTGTTGAGCCTGCCCTCAACACCGGGGAGCTGTTTTTT
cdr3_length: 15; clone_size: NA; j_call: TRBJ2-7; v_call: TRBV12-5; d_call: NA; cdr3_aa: CASGLDFGGNYEQYF; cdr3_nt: TGTGCTAGTGGTTTAGATTTTGGGGGAAACTACGAGCAGTACTTC
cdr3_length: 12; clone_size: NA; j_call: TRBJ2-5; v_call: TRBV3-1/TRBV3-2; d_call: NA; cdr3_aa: CASSPPGRTQYF; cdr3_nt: TGTGCCAGCAGCCCTCCCGGGCGTACCCAGTACTTC
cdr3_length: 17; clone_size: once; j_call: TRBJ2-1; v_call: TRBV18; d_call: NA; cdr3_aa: CASSPPVGGFSYNEQFF; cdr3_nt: TGTGCCAGCTCACCACCGGTCGGAGGATTCTCCTACAATGAGCAGTTCTTC
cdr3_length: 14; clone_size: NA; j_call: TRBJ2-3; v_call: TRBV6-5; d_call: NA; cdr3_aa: CASRQIMSTDTQYF; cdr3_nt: TGTGCCAGCAGGCAGATAATGAGCACAGATACGCAGTATTTT
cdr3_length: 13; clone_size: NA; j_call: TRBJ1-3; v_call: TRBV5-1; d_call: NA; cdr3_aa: CASSLAQRNTIYF; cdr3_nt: TGCGCCAGCAGCTTGGCTCAGAGAAACACCATATATTTT
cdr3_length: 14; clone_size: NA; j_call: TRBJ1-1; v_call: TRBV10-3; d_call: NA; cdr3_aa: CAISGPGQNTEAFF; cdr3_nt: TGTGCCATCAGTGGTCCGGGACAGAACACTGAAGCTTTCTTT
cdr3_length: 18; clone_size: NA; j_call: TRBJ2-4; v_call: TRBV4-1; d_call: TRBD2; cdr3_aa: CASSPGLAGELAKNIQYF; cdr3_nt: TGCGCCAGCAGCCCCGGACTAGCGGGGGAATTAGCCAAAAACATTCAGTACTTC